These 23 T cell receptor beta chains came from one sample sequenced in a study of T cells in women clearing cervical HPV infection. Some clones are missing from TCRdb's copy, which holds only in-frame ones; the method was immunoSEQ multiplex PCR. This listing includes around 31,000 clones. Sequences were obtained from blood buffy coat. The receptors come from a woman aged 18-70 years with a cervical HPV16 infection that either progressed to CIN3+ or cleared (not recorded which).

In regard to this clone: The read stops 3 residues short of the end of the CDR3; the missing end is completed from the germline J gene. The chain is built from TRBV7-6 and TRBJ2-5; the match to TRBD2 covers 12 bases. The V segment lost 7 bases and the J segment 3 bases; nucleotides outside the gene matches: 15. This CDR3 comprises 18 residues. Germline V gene sequence: CDR1 SGHVS, CDR2 FNYEAQ. CDR3 DNA (partial): TGTGCCAGCACCCAGAGGGCTAGCGGGGGGGCCGGTGAAGAGACC. Amino acid sequence: CASTQRASGGAGEET. The whole CDR3 protein is CASTQRASGGAGEETQYF.

To note about this clone: From the germline J gene comes the end of the CDR3, since the read stops 3 residues before it. The genes are TRBV30 and TRBJ1-5; D is perhaps TRBD1 (5 bases). CDR1 is GTSNPN, CDR2 SVGIG, per germline (reference sequence). The CDR3 spans 13 residues. Trimming took off 1 base at V and 5 bases at J, with 9 bases between the two ends. Incomplete CDR3 DNA: TGTGCCTGGAGTGGACAGTTAGATCAGCCC. Translation: CAWSGQLDQP. The complete CDR3 protein is CAWSGQLDQPQHF.

In the case of this clone: With the read ending 3 residues before the CDR3 end, the germline J gene is used to fill in that end. V is TRBV6-2 or TRBV6-3 and J is TRBJ2-2; D remains ambiguous. V was trimmed by 5 bases and J by 6 bases, leaving 16 bases between them. CDR3 size: 15 residues. Germline V lookup: CDR1 MNHEY, CDR2 SVGEGT. The sequenced part of the CDR3 DNA is TGTGCCAGCAGTCCTCTTAGTCACGGGTCCGGGGAG. Translation gives CASSPLSHGSGE. The complete CDR3 sequence is CASSPLSHGSGELFF.

Turning to this clone: With the read ending 3 residues before the CDR3 end, the germline J gene is used to fill in that end. This chain uses TRBV6-2 or TRBV6-3 with TRBJ2-5, with a tentative D call TRBD1 (5 bases). V was pared by 7 bases and J by 1 base, with 16 bases between. CDR1 and CDR2 from the germline V gene are MNHEY and SVGEGT. This CDR3 region has 15 residues. The CDR3 DNA, read in part, is TGTGCCAGCATCCTACTCCCAGGGCTCCAAGAGACC. Translated, it gives CASILLPGLQET. The entire CDR3 protein reads CASILLPGLQETQYF.

On this clone itself: The read gets to within 3 residues of the CDR3 end, and the germline J gene fills in the rest. The gene calls are TRBV30 and TRBJ2-7; maybe TRBD1 (7 bases). With 0 bases removed from V and 6 bases from J, the gap between germline ends came to 15 bases. CDR3 length: 14 amino acids. CDR1 is GTSNPN, CDR2 SVGIG, per germline (reference sequence). Incomplete CDR3 DNA: TGTGCCTGGAGTGTGGGTGGGACAGCGGGCGAG. Translation gives CAWSVGGTAGE. The CDR3 in its entirety is CAWSVGGTAGEQYF.

Remarks on this clone: Read coverage stops 3 residues before the CDR3 terminus; the germline J gene supplies the remainder. The sample carries other DNA sequences with the same CDR3. V usage is TRBV6-2 or TRBV6-3 and J usage is TRBJ1-3; tentative D call: TRBD1 (6 bases). This CDR3 is 14 amino acids long. CDR1 MNHEY and CDR2 SVGEGT come from the germline V gene. The covered CDR3 bases are TGTGCCAGCAGTTACTCGAGCAGGGGAGCCACG. Its protein is CASSYSSRGAT. The whole CDR3 is CASSYSSRGATIYF.

CDR3 amino acids: CASSLAVAATTTEAFF. The covered CDR3 bases are TGTGCCAGCAGCTTAGCGGTAGCGGCGACAACCACTGAA. J is TRBJ1-1 and V is TRBV7-2, with D unresolved. The read finishes 3 residues shy of the CDR3 end, and the germline J gene is used to complete it. Germline loops: CDR1 SGHTA, CDR2 FQGNSA. Trimming stripped 0 bases from V and 4 bases from J, with 15 bases between. There are 16 residues in the CDR3.

Turning to this clone: The read falls 3 residues short of the CDR3 end, and the missing part is taken from the germline J gene. The V and J genes are TRBV28 and TRBJ1-1; TRBD1 is a possible D gene (6 bases). Germline V gene data show CDR1 as MDHEN and CDR2 as SYDVKM. The CDR3 has 17 residues. Trimming pared 4 bases from V and 0 bases from J, leaving 18 bases between. The part of the CDR3 DNA that was read is TGTGCCAGCAGTTACAGGGCTGAGGGACACATGAACACTGAA. It yields the protein CASSYRAEGHMNTE. The CDR3 in full is CASSYRAEGHMNTEAFF.

The covered CDR3 bases are TGTGCTAGTGGTTCCGAACTATACGAG. As protein: CASGSELYE. The whole CDR3 sequence is CASGSELYEQYF. This chain joins TRBV12-5 and TRBJ2-7; no firm D call. Coverage ceases 3 residues before the CDR3 finishes, and the germline J gene fills in the end. The germline V gene encodes CDR1 LGHNT and CDR2 FRNRAP. V dropped 4 bases and J dropped 4 bases, with 8 bases sitting between them. The CDR3 loop spans 12 amino acids.

About this clone itself: Read coverage stops 3 residues before the CDR3 terminus; the germline J gene supplies the remainder. The gene calls are TRBV11-2 and TRBJ2-5; 8 nucleotides align to TRBD2. CDR1 is SGHAT, CDR2 FQNNGV, per germline. V was pared by 5 bases and J by 5 bases, with 7 bases of the junction left unmatched. This CDR3 contains 14 residues. CDR3 residues: CASSVGGARETQYF. The CDR3 bases that were read are TGTGCCAGCAGCGTCGGGGGGGCCCGCGAGACC.

Remarks on this clone: The read terminates 3 residues ahead of where the CDR3 ends, so the germline J gene completes it. The genes are TRBV28 and TRBJ2-5; 13 bases agree with TRBD2. Trimming took 5 bases from V and 5 from J; bases not matched to a gene: 8. This CDR3 has 16 amino acids. CDR1 MDHEN and CDR2 SYDVKM come from the germline V gene. Partial CDR3 DNA: TGTGCCAGCAGTGGACTAGCGGGGGCAGTGCGGGAGACC. This gives the protein CASSGLAGAVRET. The entire CDR3 sequence reads CASSGLAGAVRETQYF.

Incomplete CDR3 DNA: TGTGCCAGCAGCTTGTACCCGGTAAACTATGGC. It translates to CASSLYPVNYG. The full CDR3 reads CASSLYPVNYGYTF. The rearrangement links TRBV5-6 to TRBJ1-2; D unresolved. With the read ending 3 residues before the CDR3 end, the germline J gene is used to fill in that end. This CDR3 spans 14 amino acids. Germline assignment: CDR1 SGHDT and CDR2 YYEEEE. The V and J ends lost 1 base and 2 bases respectively, with 9 bases between them. Together with reference TRBV5-6 and TRBJ1-2, the CDR3 gives the full variable domain: DAGVTQSPTHLIKTRGQQVTLRCSPKSGHDTVSWYQQALGQGPQFIFQYYEEEERQRGNFPDRFSGHQFPNYSSELNVNALLLGDSALYLCASSLYPVNYGYTFGSGTRLTVV.

Concerning this clone itself: Sequencing ends 3 residues short of the CDR3 end; the germline J gene provides the rest. The chain employs TRBV20-1 and TRBJ2-2; 11 nucleotides line up with TRBD2. The CDR3 is 14 amino acids. CDR1 and CDR2 from the germline V gene are DFQATT and SNEGSKA (reference sequence). Germline trimming cut 5 bases from V and 7 bases from J; bases unmatched to any gene: 6. Partial CDR3 DNA: TGCAGTGCTCGACTAGCGGGGTTTGGCGGGGAG. It yields the protein CSARLAGFGGE. The full CDR3 sequence reads CSARLAGFGGELFF.

Comment on this clone: Mismatch with germline at one junction end may stem from a read error. The read ends 3 residues early relative to the CDR3; the germline J gene fills the gap. V is TRBV29-1 and J is TRBJ1-6; D perhaps matches TRBD1 (6 bases). CDR1 and CDR2 (germline): SQVTM, ANQGSEA. The CDR3 is 13 residues long. The CDR3 loop reads CSVGQAYNSPLHF. The CDR3 DNA, read in part, is TGCAGCGTTGGACAGGCCTACAATTCACCC.

Worth noting for this clone: Coverage ceases 3 residues before the CDR3 finishes, and the germline J gene fills in the end. J is TRBJ2-1 and V is TRBV7-9; 9 nucleotides agree with TRBD1. The CDR3 extends over 15 amino acids. After removal of 5 bases from V and 7 bases from J, the junction contained 9 bases not matched to a gene. Germline V gene data show CDR1 as SEHNR and CDR2 as FQNEAQ (reference sequence). The CDR3 bases that were read are TGTGCCAGCAGCATGCGCGGGACAGGGATAAATGAG. The encoded protein is CASSMRGTGINE. The whole CDR3 sequence reads CASSMRGTGINEQFF.

Details on this clone: The observed sequence ends 3 residues before the CDR3 terminus, with the missing tail filled in from the germline J gene. The chain uses TRBV5-6 and TRBJ2-7; the D gene is possibly TRBD2 (5 bases). CDR1 and CDR2 (germline): SGHDT, YYEEEE. Trimming removed 2 bases from V and 6 bases from J, with 15 bases in between. The CDR3 length is 14 residues. CDR3 region: CASSLSNLAPEQYF. The CDR3 DNA, read in part, is TGTGCCAGCAGCTTATCAAACCTAGCCCCCGAG.

The CDR3 bases that were read are TGTGCCAGCAGCTCCGGGACAATTCACGTGGGGACC. Protein sequence: CASSSGTIHVGT. The whole CDR3 region reads CASSSGTIHVGTQYF. The rearrangement links TRBV7-2 to TRBJ2-5; D might be TRBD1 (6 bases). Read data end 3 residues before the CDR3 end; the end is taken from the germline J gene. Germline CDR1 SGHTA, CDR2 FQGNSA. The CDR3 length is 15 residues. The V gene lost 4 bases and the J gene lost 7 bases, with 19 bases spanning the gap. Supplemented by reference TRBV7-2 and TRBJ2-5, the full variable domain reads GAGVSQSPSNKVTEKGKDVELRCDPISGHTALYWYRQSLGQGLEFLIYFQGNSAPDKSGLPSDRFSAERTGGSVSTLTIQRTQQEDSAVYLCASSSGTIHVGTQYFGPGTRLLVL.

Regarding this clone: The sequence runs out 3 residues before the end of the CDR3; the remainder is reconstructed from the germline J gene. The rearrangement links TRBV2 to TRBJ2-7, with a tentative D call TRBD2 (6 bases). The length of the CDR3 is 14 residues. Germline V gene lookup returns CDR1 SNHLY and CDR2 FYNNEI. The V end was cut by 3 bases, the J end by 5 bases, with 14 bases between. CDR3 region: CASSEAGGNDEQYF. CDR3 bases read: TGTGCCAGCAGTGAGGCTGGCGGGAACGACGAG. The variable domain in full, with the rest retrieved from reference TRBV2 and TRBJ2-7, is EPEVTQTPSHQVTQMGQEVILRCVPISNHLYFYWYRQILGQKVEFLVSFYNNEISEKSEIFDDQFSVERPDGSNFTLKIRSTKLEDSAMYFCASSEAGGNDEQYFGPGTRLTVT.

Points on this clone: The CDR3 end lies 3 residues beyond the end of the read and is filled in from the germline J gene. This sequence joins TRBV5-1 and TRBJ1-3; D perhaps matches TRBD1 (6 bases). The CDR3 sequence is 15 residues long. Deletions cut 4 bases from V and 0 bases from J, with 11 bases between. Germline CDR1 reads SGHRS; CDR2 reads YFSETQ. This chain's CDR3 is CASSPDRNSGNTIYF. The sequenced part of the CDR3 DNA is TGCGCCAGCAGCCCGGACAGAAACTCTGGAAACACC.

About this clone: Coverage ceases 3 residues before the CDR3 finishes, and the germline J gene fills in the end. The V gene is TRBV4-1, the J gene TRBJ2-7; 9 positions agree with TRBD1. Trimming removed 6 bases from V and 2 bases from J; junction bases left unmatched: 8. The CDR3 length is 15 residues. Germline values: CDR1 MGHRA, CDR2 YSYEKL. The DNA read from the CDR3 is TGCGCCAGCAGGGTCCGGGACAGGGCAACCTACGAG. This gives the protein CASRVRDRATYE. The entire CDR3 reads CASRVRDRATYEQYF.

As regards this clone: The read falls 3 residues short of the CDR3 end, and the missing part is taken from the germline J gene. This chain links TRBV7-3 with TRBJ2-1; D perhaps matches TRBD1 (6 bases). The CDR3 is made up of 15 amino acids. Germline assignment: CDR1 SGHTA and CDR2 FQGTGA. Trimming cost V 4 bases and J 1 base, with 11 bases left between them. The sequenced part of the CDR3 DNA is TGTGCCAGCAGCTCCAACAGGGAGTCCTACAATGAG. Its protein is CASSSNRESYNE. The CDR3 in full is CASSSNRESYNEQFF.

Details on this clone: With the read ending 3 residues before the CDR3 end, the germline J gene is used to fill in that end. The genes are TRBV20-1 and TRBJ2-7, with 7 positions matching TRBD2. V shed 1 base and J 3 bases; nucleotides not matched to a gene: 3. CDR3 length equals 13 residues. Germline loops: CDR1 DFQATT, CDR2 SNEGSKA (reference sequence). CDR3 DNA (partial): TGCAGTGCTAGAGGACAGCGGGACTACGAG. Protein: CSARGQRDYE. The whole CDR3 sequence reads CSARGQRDYEQYF.

About this clone: The read gets to within 3 residues of the CDR3 end, and the germline J gene fills in the rest. The chain uses TRBV30 and TRBJ2-5; no clear D gene. CDR1 is GTSNPN and CDR2 is SVGIG in the germline V gene (reference sequence). This CDR3 is 13 amino acids long. The V and J ends lost 4 bases and 0 bases respectively, with 9 bases between them. The sequenced part of the CDR3 DNA is TGTGCCTGGACTCAGATGTACCAAGAGACC. Its protein is CAWTQMYQET. The full CDR3 protein is CAWTQMYQETQYF.